These T cell receptor beta chains were read from a single sample in a study of tumor and adjacent non-tumor tissue in lung cancer. TCRdb itself ran the multiplex PCR reads through MiXCR, one entry per CDR3 protein. The sample shows around 120,000 distinct CDR3 sequences, 66% of them seen only once. Source material: lung tumor tissue. The receptors derive from a man younger than 40 with non-small cell lung cancer. The CDR3 runs from the conserved cysteine through the conserved F or W. The D gene is left open where the match is weak. Where a row states a size, it is once, few, many or the class of an expanded clone; other rows omit it.

j_gene: TRBJ1-4
d_gene: TRBD1
abundance: .
v_gene: TRBV20-1
CDR3aa: CNVPHRGAANEKMFF
CDR3nt: TGCAATGTTCCACACAGGGGGGCGGCTAATGAAAAAATGTTTTTT

j_gene: TRBJ1-1
d_gene: .
abundance: many
v_gene: TRBV20-1
CDR3aa: CSARTALLNTEAFF
CDR3nt: TGCAGTGCTAGAACAGCCCTATTGAACACTGAAGCTTTCTTT

j_gene: TRBJ2-1
d_gene: TRBD2
abundance: .
v_gene: TRBV6-6
CDR3aa: CASSTRTSGRVSEQFF
CDR3nt: TGTGCCAGCAGCACCCGGACTAGCGGGAGGGTCAGTGAGCAGTTCTTC

j_gene: TRBJ1-2
d_gene: .
abundance: .
v_gene: TRBV29-1
CDR3aa: CSGGKRGGEGYTF
CDR3nt: TGCAGCGGGGGGAAGCGGGGTGGTGAGGGCTACACCTTC

j_gene: TRBJ1-1
d_gene: .
abundance: .
v_gene: TRBV4-2
CDR3aa: CASNQDQENTEAIF
CDR3nt: TGTGCCAGCAACCAAGATCAAGAGAACACTGAAGCTATCTTT

j_gene: TRBJ2-7
d_gene: .
abundance: .
v_gene: TRBV12-3/TRBV12-4
CDR3aa: CASTPDRREQYF
CDR3nt: TGTGCCAGCACCCCGGACCGAAGGGAGCAGTACTTC

j_gene: TRBJ2-3
d_gene: TRBD2
abundance: .
v_gene: TRBV7-8
CDR3aa: CASKPRTSGIPDTHYF
CDR3nt: TGTGCCAGCAAACCCAGGACTAGCGGCATTCCAGATACGCACTATTTT

j_gene: TRBJ2-7
d_gene: .
abundance: .
v_gene: TRBV28
CDR3aa: CARSAPGYEQYF
CDR3nt: TGTGCCAGGAGTGCCCCTGGGTACGAGCAGTACTTC

j_gene: TRBJ1-4
d_gene: .
abundance: .
v_gene: TRBV4-2
CDR3aa: CANSQAQTGNEKLFF
CDR3nt: TGTGCCAACAGCCAAGCTCAAACCGGTAATGAAAAACTGTTTTTT

j_gene: TRBJ1-4
d_gene: TRBD1
abundance: .
v_gene: TRBV7-9
CDR3aa: CANRLGDRDAEKLFF
CDR3nt: TGTGCCAACAGATTAGGGGACAGGGACGCTGAAAAACTGTTTTTT

j_gene: TRBJ1-6
d_gene: .
abundance: .
v_gene: TRBV20-1
CDR3aa: CSARPGGGSPLRF
CDR3nt: TGCAGTGCTAGACCCGGAGGGGGTTCACCCCTCCGCTTT

j_gene: TRBJ2-1
d_gene: .
abundance: .
v_gene: TRBV11-2
CDR3aa: CASSLIPGWGSYNDQFF
CDR3nt: TGTGCCAGCAGCTTAATACCGGGCTGGGGGTCCTACAATGATCAGTTCTTC

j_gene: TRBJ2-2
d_gene: .
abundance: many
v_gene: TRBV6-1
CDR3aa: CASGRVTGELFF
CDR3nt: TGTGCCAGCGGTCGGGTCACCGGGGAGCTGTTTTTT

j_gene: TRBJ2-7
d_gene: .
abundance: .
v_gene: TRBV11-1
CDR3aa: CASSPRASYEQYF
CDR3nt: TGTGCCAGCAGCCCTAGGGCATCCTACGAGCAGTACTTC

j_gene: TRBJ1-2
d_gene: TRBD1
abundance: many
v_gene: TRBV6-5
CDR3aa: CASSRTGGDGYTF
CDR3nt: TGTGCCAGCAGCCGGACAGGGGGCGATGGCTACACCTTC

j_gene: TRBJ2-1
d_gene: .
abundance: .
v_gene: TRBV11-3
CDR3aa: CASSTRLGTPYNGQFF
CDR3nt: TGTGCCAGCAGCACCAGACTGGGGACACCCTACAATGGGCAGTTCTTC

j_gene: TRBJ1-5
d_gene: .
abundance: .
v_gene: TRBV4-1
CDR3aa: CPSNQDSRTLSF
CDR3nt: TGCCCCAGCAACCAAGATTCCCGAACACTCTCTTTT

j_gene: TRBJ2-3
d_gene: TRBD2
abundance: many
v_gene: TRBV20-1
CDR3aa: CSTTPAGGPTDTQYF
CDR3nt: TGCAGTACTACTCCAGCGGGGGGGCCCACAGATACGCAGTATTTT

j_gene: TRBJ1-1
d_gene: TRBD1
abundance: .
v_gene: TRBV4-3
CDR3aa: CTSSQDPGGTEAFF
CDR3nt: TGCACCAGCAGCCAAGACCCAGGGGGAACTGAAGCTTTCTTT

j_gene: TRBJ2-6
d_gene: .
abundance: .
v_gene: TRBV4-3
CDR3aa: CANSQDLGFNPGANVLTF
CDR3nt: TGCGCCAACAGCCAAGACCTCGGATTCAACCCTGGGGCCAACGTCTTGACTTTC

j_gene: TRBJ1-6
d_gene: .
abundance: .
v_gene: TRBV5-4
CDR3aa: CASSSTWGYNSPLHF
CDR3nt: TGTGCCAGCAGCTCTACCTGGGGCTATAATTCACCCCTCCACTTT

j_gene: TRBJ2-1
d_gene: .
abundance: many
v_gene: TRBV20-1
CDR3aa: CSARVGTGRNNEQFF
CDR3nt: TGCAGTGCTAGAGTGGGAACAGGGCGAAACAATGAGCAGTTCTTC

j_gene: TRBJ2-3
d_gene: TRBD2
abundance: few
v_gene: TRBV6-4
CDR3aa: CASSEAGETDTQYF
CDR3nt: TGTGCCAGCAGTGAAGCGGGAGAGACAGATACGCAGTATTTT

j_gene: TRBJ2-3
d_gene: .
abundance: .
v_gene: TRBV4-2
CDR3aa: CASSQVTGDTQYF
CDR3nt: TGTGCCAGCAGTCAAGTTACGGGAGATACGCAGTATTTT

j_gene: TRBJ2-3
d_gene: .
abundance: many
v_gene: TRBV12-3/TRBV12-4
CDR3aa: CASSATGRADTQYF
CDR3nt: TGTGCCAGCAGTGCCACAGGGAGGGCAGATACGCAGTATTTT

j_gene: TRBJ1-1
d_gene: .
abundance: many
v_gene: TRBV6-2/TRBV6-3
CDR3aa: CASSYSTDNMNTEAFF
CDR3nt: TGTGCCAGCAGTTACTCGACGGACAACATGAACACTGAAGCTTTCTTT

j_gene: TRBJ1-1
d_gene: .
abundance: .
v_gene: TRBV4-3
CDR3aa: CASSSGLGGARNTEASF
CDR3nt: TGCGCCAGCAGCAGTGGACTAGGGGGGGCAAGGAACACTGAAGCTTCCTTT

j_gene: TRBJ2-1
d_gene: .
abundance: .
v_gene: TRBV11-2
CDR3aa: CASSLGTWIYEQFF
CDR3nt: TGTGCCAGCAGCCTCGGGACATGGATCTATGAGCAGTTCTTC

j_gene: TRBJ1-5
d_gene: .
abundance: many
v_gene: TRBV4-2
CDR3aa: CASSQSRVEGNQPQHF
CDR3nt: TGTGCCAGCAGCCAATCCCGGGTCGAAGGCAATCAGCCCCAGCATTTT

j_gene: TRBJ1-5
d_gene: .
abundance: .
v_gene: TRBV6-5
CDR3aa: CTSSREGKDQPQHF
CDR3nt: TGTACCAGCAGCAGGGAGGGGAAGGATCAACCCCAGCATTTC

j_gene: TRBJ1-1
d_gene: .
abundance: .
v_gene: TRBV20-1
CDR3aa: CSTRIGPRGTEAFF
CDR3nt: TGCAGTACTAGAATCGGGCCACGCGGCACTGAAGCTTTTTTT

j_gene: TRBJ2-3
d_gene: TRBD2
abundance: .
v_gene: TRBV6-2/TRBV6-3
CDR3aa: CASENGGGADTQYF
CDR3nt: TGTGCCAGCGAGAACGGGGGGGGCGCAGATACGCAGTATTTT

j_gene: TRBJ2-5
d_gene: TRBD2
abundance: once
v_gene: TRBV28
CDR3aa: CASSPRVAGPQENQYF
CDR3nt: TGTGCCAGCAGTCCGCGGGTAGCGGGGCCCCAAGAGAACCAGTACTTC

j_gene: TRBJ1-4
d_gene: .
abundance: many
v_gene: TRBV20-1
CDR3aa: CSARAPGQKLFF
CDR3nt: TGCAGTGCTAGGGCGCCGGGACAAAAACTGTTTTTT

j_gene: TRBJ2-7
d_gene: .
abundance: .
v_gene: TRBV29-1
CDR3aa: CSVEEQRNEQYF
CDR3nt: TGCAGCGTTGAAGAACAGAGGAACGAACAGTACTTC

j_gene: TRBJ2-2
d_gene: .
abundance: .
v_gene: TRBV29-1
CDR3aa: CSVVSVTGELFF
CDR3nt: TGCAGCGTTGTCAGTGTCACCGGGGAGCTGTTTTTT

j_gene: TRBJ2-3
d_gene: TRBD1
abundance: .
v_gene: TRBV6-2/TRBV6-3
CDR3aa: CASNWDRGADTQYF
CDR3nt: TGTGCCAGCAATTGGGACAGGGGAGCAGATACGCAGTATTTT

j_gene: TRBJ2-2
d_gene: .
abundance: .
v_gene: TRBV12-3/TRBV12-4
CDR3aa: CASSSRGRAGTGKLFF
CDR3nt: TGTGCCAGCAGTTCAAGGGGAAGGGCCGGAACCGGGAAGCTGTTTTTT

j_gene: TRBJ2-3
d_gene: .
abundance: once
v_gene: TRBV20-1
CDR3aa: CSALLRISTDTQYF
CDR3nt: TGCAGTGCTTTACTGAGGATAAGCACAGATACACAGTATTTT

j_gene: TRBJ1-1
d_gene: .
abundance: .
v_gene: TRBV5-1
CDR3aa: CASSLSGSVTEAFF
CDR3nt: TGCGCCAGCAGCCTGTCGGGGTCCGTTACTGAAGCTTTCTTT

j_gene: TRBJ2-3
d_gene: TRBD2
abundance: .
v_gene: TRBV12-3/TRBV12-4
CDR3aa: CASSGIGTSGANTGRDTQYF
CDR3nt: TGTGCCAGCAGCGGAATCGGGACTAGCGGGGCTAACACGGGGAGAGATACGCAGTATTTT

j_gene: TRBJ2-1
d_gene: .
abundance: many
v_gene: TRBV20-1
CDR3aa: CSARDWQTNEQFF
CDR3nt: TGCAGTGCTAGAGATTGGCAGACCAATGAGCAGTTCTTC

j_gene: TRBJ1-5
d_gene: .
abundance: many
v_gene: TRBV13
CDR3aa: CASSLSTGGHQPQHF
CDR3nt: TGTGCCAGCAGCTTATCCACAGGAGGTCATCAGCCCCAGCATTTT

j_gene: TRBJ2-5
d_gene: TRBD2
abundance: .
v_gene: TRBV10-3
CDR3aa: CATSALASGRETQYF
CDR3nt: TGTGCCACCAGCGCACTGGCTAGCGGGCGTGAGACCCAGTACTTC

j_gene: TRBJ1-1
d_gene: TRBD1
abundance: .
v_gene: TRBV11-2
CDR3aa: CACSPYRGTIRNTEAFF
CDR3nt: TGTGCCTGCAGTCCGTACAGGGGAACGATTCGGAACACTGAAGCTTTCTTT

j_gene: TRBJ1-3
d_gene: .
abundance: .
v_gene: TRBV20-1
CDR3aa: CSARVASSGNTMYF
CDR3nt: TGCAGTGCTAGAGTGGCGAGCTCTGGAAACACCATGTATTTT

j_gene: TRBJ2-4
d_gene: .
abundance: .
v_gene: TRBV6-5
CDR3aa: CPSSYSPRAPGYIQYF
CDR3nt: TGTCCCAGCAGTTACTCGCCCCGAGCCCCCGGGTACATTCAGTACTTC

j_gene: TRBJ1-2
d_gene: TRBD1
abundance: .
v_gene: TRBV12-3/TRBV12-4
CDR3aa: CASSKGTDNTF
CDR3nt: TGTGCTAGCAGTAAGGGGACAGACAACACCTTC

j_gene: TRBJ2-1
d_gene: TRBD2
abundance: many
v_gene: TRBV20-1
CDR3aa: CSARVQTSGYNEQFF
CDR3nt: TGCAGTGCTAGAGTCCAGACTAGCGGTTACAATGAGCAGTTCTTC

j_gene: TRBJ2-1
d_gene: .
abundance: once
v_gene: TRBV5-6
CDR3aa: CASTMGGGAVQFF
CDR3nt: TGTGCCAGCACCATGGGAGGGGGCGCTGTGCAGTTCTTC

j_gene: TRBJ2-2
d_gene: TRBD2
abundance: many
v_gene: TRBV12-3/TRBV12-4
CDR3aa: CASRGLTATGELFF
CDR3nt: TGTGCCAGCAGGGGACTAACCGCCACCGGGGAGCTGTTTTTT

j_gene: TRBJ2-7
d_gene: .
abundance: .
v_gene: TRBV7-6
CDR3aa: CASSPSGTPYEQYF
CDR3nt: TGTGCCAGCAGCCCATCCGGGACACCGTACGAGCAGTACTTC

j_gene: TRBJ2-7
d_gene: .
abundance: few
v_gene: TRBV5-4
CDR3aa: CASSPRGSEQYF
CDR3nt: TGTGCCAGCAGCCCCAGGGGCTCCGAGCAGTACTTC

j_gene: TRBJ1-5
d_gene: .
abundance: many
v_gene: TRBV6-1
CDR3aa: CASSQILGNQPQHF
CDR3nt: TGTGCCAGCAGCCAGATCTTAGGAAATCAGCCCCAGCATTTT